This T cell receptor (beta chain) emerged from a study of blood T cell repertoires in COVID-19. This clone occurred once. The table came from immunoSEQ multiplex PCR; TCRdb's copy has only in-frame clones and leaves some out. Of about 210,000 clones in the sample, about 85% were seen once. V lost 5 bases and J lost 4, with 14 bases in between. Germline V lookup: CDR1 LNHDA, CDR2 SQIVND (reference sequence). The length of the CDR3 is 15 residues. This receptor was obtained from a woman older than 75 with COVID-19, enrolled during active disease. The V and J genes are TRBV19 and TRBJ2-2; no reliable D call. The sample was peripheral blood. The CDR3 DNA follows: TGTGCCAGTAGTTCGAGTGAGTCGGGCACCGGGGAGCTGTTTTTT. This translates into CASSSSESGTGELFF.